These 2 T cell receptor beta chains came from one sample sequenced in a study of CD8+CD57+ T cells in acquired aplastic anemia. Genomic DNA constituted the template upon which TCR beta VDJ and CDR3 profiling was performed. Each CDR3 protein gets one entry after TCRdb re-called the reads with MiXCR. This sample has about 160,000 distinct CDR3 sequences, with 40% to 60% found just once. Sequencing involved patients with CD8+CD57+ cell expansion previously shown by flow cytometry. Sequencing was carried out using sorted CD4+, CD8+, or CD8+CD57+ T cells (not recorded which) from PBMCs. The receptors originated from a human donor with aplastic anemia.

For this clonotype: With a much larger clone just one base away, this may be a read error. V is TRBV7-9 and J is TRBJ2-7; perhaps D is TRBD1 or TRBD2 (5 bases each). This CDR3 is 13 amino acids long. The ends were cut back, 3 bases at V and 3 bases at J, with 9 bases in the middle. Per germline, CDR1 SEHNR and CDR2 FQNEAQ (reference sequence). The DNA for the CDR3 is TGTGCCAGCAGCTTGGGGGAGAACTACGAGCAGTACTTC. Its translation is CASSLGENYEQYF.

The table lists this clonotype with many counts. The chain combines TRBV7-2 with TRBJ1-4; D might be TRBD1 (6 bases). This CDR3 comprises 13 residues. Germline V gives CDR1 SGHTA, CDR2 FQGNSA. The germline V and J ends were trimmed by 4 bases and 8 bases, with 11 bases remaining between them. CDR3: CASSSTTGEKLFF. CDR3 DNA: TGTGCCAGCAGCTCTACAACAGGGGAAAAACTGTTTTTT.